The clone carrying this T cell receptor beta chain was recorded a few times. Germline CDR1 reads MNHEY; CDR2 reads SVGAGI. Between the trimmed V and J ends, which lost 2 bases and 7 bases, there was a span of 8 bases. The CDR3 has 13 residues. The data are from a study of blood T cells in healthy people across ages. Alongside a J-beta primer mix, a sample-barcoded 5' primer served in a second PCR lasting roughly 7 to 11 cycles. A single record per CDR3 protein comes from TCRdb applying MiXCR to the 5' RACE reads. The sample yields roughly 730,000 distinct CDR3 sequences, roughly three fifths seen once.

The material sequenced was blood. This clonotype originated in a man aged 35 to 55 in good health. This rearrangement joins TRBV6-5 to TRBJ1-4; D is ambiguous. As DNA, the CDR3 is TGTGCCAGCAGTTACAGATTAGGTGAAAAACTGTTTTTT. Translated, it gives CASSYRLGEKLFF.